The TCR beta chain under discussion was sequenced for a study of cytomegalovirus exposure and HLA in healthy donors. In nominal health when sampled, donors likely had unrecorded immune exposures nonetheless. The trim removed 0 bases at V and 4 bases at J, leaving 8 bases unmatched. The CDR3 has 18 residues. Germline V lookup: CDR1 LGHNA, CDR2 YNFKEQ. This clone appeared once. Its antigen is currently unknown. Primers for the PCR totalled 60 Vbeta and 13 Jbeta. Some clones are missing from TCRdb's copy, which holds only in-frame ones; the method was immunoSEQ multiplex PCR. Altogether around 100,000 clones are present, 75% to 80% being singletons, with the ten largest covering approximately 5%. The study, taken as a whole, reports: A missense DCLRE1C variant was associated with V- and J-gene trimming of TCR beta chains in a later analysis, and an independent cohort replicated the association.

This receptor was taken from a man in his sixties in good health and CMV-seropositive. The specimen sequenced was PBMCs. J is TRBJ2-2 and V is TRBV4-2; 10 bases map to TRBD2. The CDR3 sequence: CASSQEAPLAGVTGELFF. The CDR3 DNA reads TGTGCCAGCAGCCAAGAAGCCCCTCTAGCGGGAGTCACCGGGGAGCTGTTTTTT.